Below, one T cell receptor (beta chain) is given with its context. This clone was counted a few times. This clone's antigen is unknown. No much larger clonotype is one base removed from it; base qualities were not supplied. The CDR3, from cysteine to phenylalanine, totals 11 residues. Left in the record is the CDR3 DNA by itself, 33 bases read in frame from the first base. V is clipped by 8 bases and J by 0 bases, and the sequence between their germline boundaries is 5 bases long. Taken from the germline V gene (reference sequence), the CDR1 and CDR2 loops are LGHDT and YNNKEL. The sample belongs to a study of control samples from healthy donors and cancer patients (dated by TCRdb to about 2020). Library preparation was by the immunoSEQ multiplex PCR assay. TCRdb limited this immuneACCESS table to in-frame rearrangements with V and J called. A share of clones is missing; checked studies link under half to unresolved V genes, and the rest is unexplained. This sample comprises 170,000 or so clones, about 91% of them detected only once. Around 2% of the sample is held by the ten biggest clonotypes.

Sequenced material: blood. Here the chain combines TRBV3-1 (or the pseudogene TRBV3-2) and TRBJ2-7; the D gene assignment is ambiguous. The source is a woman between 40 and 55 years old in good health. Read as DNA, the sequence is TGTGCCAGCGGGCCCTCCTACGAGCAGTACTTC. Its coded protein is CASGPSYEQYF.